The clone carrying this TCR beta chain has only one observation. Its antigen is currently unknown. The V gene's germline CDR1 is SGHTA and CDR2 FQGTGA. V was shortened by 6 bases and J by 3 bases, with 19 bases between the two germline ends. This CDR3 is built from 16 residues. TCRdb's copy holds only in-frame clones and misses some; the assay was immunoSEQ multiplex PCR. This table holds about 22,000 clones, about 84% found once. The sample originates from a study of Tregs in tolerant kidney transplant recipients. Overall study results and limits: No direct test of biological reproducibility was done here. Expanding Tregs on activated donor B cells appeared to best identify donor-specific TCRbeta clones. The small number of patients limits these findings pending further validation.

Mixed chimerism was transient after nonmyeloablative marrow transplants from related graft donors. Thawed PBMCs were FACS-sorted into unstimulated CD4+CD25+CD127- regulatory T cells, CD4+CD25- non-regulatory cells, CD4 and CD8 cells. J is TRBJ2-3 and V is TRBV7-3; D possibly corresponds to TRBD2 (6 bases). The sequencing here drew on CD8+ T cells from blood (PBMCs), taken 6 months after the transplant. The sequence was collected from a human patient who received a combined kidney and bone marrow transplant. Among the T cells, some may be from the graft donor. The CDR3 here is CASSLVGGYVTDTQYF. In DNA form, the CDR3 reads TGTGCCAGCAGTCTGGTAGGAGGGTATGTTACAGATACGCAGTATTTT.